These 26 T cell receptor beta chains came from one sample sequenced in a study of cytomegalovirus exposure and HLA in healthy donors. The study ran its PCR with 60 Vbeta and 13 Jbeta primers. Only in-frame clones appear in the TCRdb table, and some are missing; sequencing was by immunoSEQ multiplex PCR. The repertoire has more than 150,000 clones, around 80% of them found once; the top ten carry roughly 2%. Source material: PBMCs. The source of these receptors is a woman in her 30s in good health and CMV-seronegative.

The chain employs TRBV4-3 and TRBJ1-4, with D hard to call. V lost 1 base to trimming and J lost 0 bases, with 12 bases between them. In germline, CDR1 is LGHNA, CDR2 YSLEER. This CDR3 has 17 amino acids. CDR3 amino acids: CASSQGGVGATNEKLFF. DNA for the CDR3: TGCGCCAGCAGCCAAGGAGGCGTAGGAGCAACTAATGAAAAACTGTTTTTT.

This clone appeared a single time. The V and J genes are TRBV23-1 and TRBJ1-4, with TRBD1 identical over 7 bases. TRBV23-1 is classed as an ORF, of uncertain function. Trimming at V came to 3 bases and at J to 12 bases, leaving 13 bases not matched to a gene. This CDR3 region has 15 residues. The CDR3 sequence is CASSQWTGGWVELFF. The CDR3 DNA reads TGCGCCAGCAGTCAGTGGACAGGTGGGTGGGTGGAACTGTTTTTT.

Only a few counts were recorded for this clone. The genes are TRBV6-1 and TRBJ2-1; TRBD1 matches 12 bases. Germline V lookup: CDR1 MNHNS, CDR2 SASEGT. This CDR3 region has 15 residues. With V trimmed by 4 bases and J by 10 bases, 8 bases remained unmatched. The CDR3 sequence: CASSGRGQGAREQFF. CDR3 DNA sequence: TGTGCCAGCAGTGGCCGGGGACAGGGGGCTCGGGAGCAGTTCTTC.

The chain links TRBV7-2 to TRBJ2-1; a possible D gene is TRBD2 (5 bases). Germline assignment: CDR1 SGHTA and CDR2 FQGNSA. Trimming stripped 2 bases from V and 0 bases from J, with 8 bases between. This CDR3 has 15 residues. This CDR3 reads CASSLTRGSYNEQFF. CDR3 in DNA: TGTGCCAGCAGCTTAACACGGGGCTCCTACAATGAGCAGTTCTTC. Full variable domain (remainder filled in from reference TRBV7-2 and TRBJ2-1): GAGVSQSPSNKVTEKGKDVELRCDPISGHTALYWYRQSLGQGLEFLIYFQGNSAPDKSGLPSDRFSAERTGGSVSTLTIQRTQQEDSAVYLCASSLTRGSYNEQFFGPGTRLTVL.

This clone was picked up one time. The chain carries TRBV7-8 and TRBJ1-6, with TRBD1 matching 7 bases. Germline loops: CDR1 SGHVS, CDR2 FQNEAQ. V shed 2 bases, J shed 7 bases, and the junction held 2 bases outside the gene matches. The CDR3 has 14 residues. This CDR3 is CASSLSTGNSPLHF. The CDR3 DNA sequence: TGTGCCAGCAGCTTATCGACAGGGAATTCACCCCTCCACTTT.

J is TRBJ2-5 and V is TRBV19; 12 bases align to TRBD2. The CDR3 sequence is 15 residues long. V lost 3 bases to trimming and J lost 4 bases; unmatched junction nucleotides: 3. Germline-derived CDR1 and CDR2 are LNHDA and SQIVND (reference sequence). CDR3 in DNA: TGTGCCAGTAGTATTCCGACTAGCGGGGGAGAGACCCAGTACTTC. This codes for CASSIPTSGGETQYF.

CDR3 residues: CASSGGPHEQYF. CDR3 DNA: TGTGCCAGCAGCGGGGGCCCCCACGAGCAGTACTTC. The chain is built from TRBV11-1 and TRBJ2-7; TRBD1 is a possible D gene (6 bases). The CDR3 is 12 residues long. V was shortened by 5 bases and J by 5 bases, with 10 bases between the two germline ends. Per the germline V gene, CDR1 is SGHAT and CDR2 is FQDESV (reference sequence). The entire variable domain, with the rest obtained from reference TRBV11-1 and TRBJ2-7, is as follows: EAEVAQSPRYKITEKSQAVAFWCDPISGHATLYWYRQILGQGPELLVQFQDESVVDDSQLPKDRFSAERLKGVDSTLKIQPAELGDSAMYLCASSGGPHEQYFGPGTRLTVT.

This chain uses TRBV6-5 with TRBJ1-5, with unresolved D. This CDR3 has 13 residues. Trimming took off 2 bases at V and 7 bases at J, with 9 bases between the two ends. Germline loops: CDR1 MNHEY, CDR2 SVGAGI. CDR3 nucleotides: TGTGCCAGCAGTTACACTCGAGAGCAGCCCCAGCATTTT. This gives the protein CASSYTREQPQHF.

V gene TRBV7-8 combines with J gene TRBJ2-7, with 9 bases matching TRBD2. V dropped 3 bases and J dropped 9; count of bases not matched to a gene: 15. This CDR3 has 16 residues. Germline loops: CDR1 SGHVS, CDR2 FQNEAQ. The CDR3 spells CASSFAKRGARGGQYF. CDR3 nucleotide sequence: TGTGCCAGCAGCTTTGCTAAGCGGGGGGCTCGAGGTGGGCAGTACTTC.

The chain employs TRBV6-1 and TRBJ1-2; D possibly corresponds to TRBD1 (5 bases). Germline V gene data show CDR1 as MNHNS and CDR2 as SASEGT. Trimming cost V 6 bases and J 4 bases, with 15 bases left between them. CDR3 length equals 14 residues. The CDR3 nucleotides read TGTGCCAGCAGACTTGACAGCCCCCCCTATGGCTACACCTTC. It specifies CASRLDSPPYGYTF.

The chain employs TRBV4-3 and TRBJ1-1; a possible D gene is TRBD1 (6 bases). The V gene's germline CDR1 is LGHNA and CDR2 YSLEER. V lost 4 bases, J lost 1 base, and 19 bases lay in between. The CDR3 loop spans 17 amino acids. CDR3 amino acids: CASSLTGYPNSNTEAFF. CDR3 coding DNA: TGCGCCAGCAGCCTGACAGGTTATCCGAACTCGAACACTGAAGCTTTCTTT.

This clone turned up a few times. This chain connects TRBV11-3 to TRBJ1-4; D uncertain. Trimming removed 9 bases from V and 8 bases from J, with 7 bases in between. CDR3 length equals 10 residues. CDR1 is SGHNT and CDR2 is YENEEA in the germline V gene. The DNA for the CDR3 is TGTGCCAGATTCGGGGAAAAACTGTTTTTT. This translates into CARFGEKLFF.

The V and J genes are TRBV5-6 and TRBJ1-4, with 9 bases matching TRBD1. CDR3 length equals 15 residues. V gave up 2 bases and J gave up 8 bases; unmatched junction bases: 7. The V gene's germline CDR1 is SGHDT and CDR2 YYEEEE. The CDR3 loop is CASSLRTGVEEKLFF. In nucleotides, the CDR3 is TGTGCCAGCAGCTTAAGGACAGGGGTCGAAGAAAAACTGTTTTTT.

The chain is built from TRBV7-3 and TRBJ1-1; D call uncertain. The CDR3 spans 11 residues. The V end lost 4 bases, the J end lost 10 bases, and 10 bases lay between the germline ends. Germline lookup yields CDR1 SGHTA and CDR2 FQGTGA. The CDR3 reads CASSSQRVAFF. The CDR3 coding sequence is TGTGCCAGCAGCTCACAGAGGGTAGCTTTCTTT.

In its sample, this clone was seen once. The V call is TRBV12-5, the J call TRBJ2-3, with a tentative D call TRBD2 (6 bases). The CDR3 has 14 residues. CDR1 is LGHNT, CDR2 FRNRAP, per germline. V was cut by 5 bases and J by 8 bases, with 17 bases left in between. CDR3 sequence reads: CASGQGLAAVTQYF. CDR3 coding DNA: TGTGCTAGTGGTCAGGGACTGGCGGCGGTTACGCAGTATTTT.

The chain uses TRBV4-2 and TRBJ1-2, with a possible D match to TRBD1 (5 bases). Germline CDR1 LGHNA, CDR2 YNFKEQ. Between the trimmed V and J ends, which lost 4 bases and 1 base, there was a span of 16 bases. The length of the CDR3 is 16 residues. The CDR3 reads CASSLTRTGDNYGYTF. In DNA form, the CDR3 reads TGTGCCAGCAGCCTAACGCGAACAGGAGATAACTATGGCTACACCTTC.

CDR3: CASSYGTGGDRAFF. The CDR3 DNA is TGTGCCAGCAGTTACGGGACAGGGGGGGATCGGGCTTTCTTT. The chain uses TRBV2 and TRBJ1-1; TRBD1 matches 11 bases. This CDR3 spans 14 amino acids. Germline CDR1 and CDR2: SNHLY and FYNNEI. V lost 5 bases and J lost 11; bases outside the gene matches: 10.

This clone was found a few times. The CDR3 bases are TGTGCCAGCAGTGAAACGAGGGGGACGATCGAAAAACTGTTTTTT. Its translation: CASSETRGTIEKLFF. The chain joins TRBV25-1 to TRBJ1-4; possible D gene TRBD1, 6 bases. Trimming removed 2 bases at V and 8 bases at J, with 15 bases between. Per the germline V gene, CDR1 is MGHDK and CDR2 is SYGVNS. The CDR3 is made up of 15 amino acids. Full variable domain (rest looked up from reference TRBV25-1 and TRBJ1-4): EADIYQTPRYLVIGTGKKITLECSQTMGHDKMYWYQQDPGMELHLIHYSYGVNSTEKGDLSSESTVSRIRTEHFPLTLESARPSHTSQYLCASSETRGTIEKLFFGSGTQLSVL.

This clone was counted a few times. The V and J genes are TRBV4-1 and TRBJ2-7; tentatively, D is TRBD1 (5 bases). There are 12 residues in the CDR3. V shed 7 bases and J shed 0 bases, with 7 bases lying between them. Germline assignment: CDR1 MGHRA and CDR2 YSYEKL. The CDR3 sequence: CASKGSSYEQYF. The CDR3 nucleotides read TGCGCCAGCAAGGGGTCCTCCTACGAGCAGTACTTC.

The chain recombines TRBV27 with TRBJ2-7; TRBD2 might be the D (6 bases). V dropped 3 bases and J dropped 2 bases, with 26 bases sitting between them. CDR1 is MNHEY and CDR2 is SMNVEV in the germline V gene (reference sequence). This CDR3 comprises 19 residues. DNA of the CDR3: TGTGCCAGCAGTTTCATCGGGGGTCGAGGGACTCGCAACCCCTACGAGCAGTACTTC. Amino acids: CASSFIGGRGTRNPYEQYF.

There are a few counts of this clone. The chain employs TRBV30 and TRBJ2-3, with 7 bases lining up with TRBD1. The junction had 11 bases not matched to a gene; V was cut back by 2 bases and J by 0 bases. CDR1 is GTSNPN, CDR2 SVGIG, per germline (reference sequence). The CDR3 sequence is 17 residues long. The DNA of the CDR3 is TGTGCCTGGAGTCCTCCCCAGGGGGTGAAAAGCACAGATACGCAGTATTTT. Encoded protein: CAWSPPQGVKSTDTQYF.

This sequence joins TRBV5-6 and TRBJ1-1; TRBD1 might be the D (6 bases). Trimming stripped 1 base from V and 5 bases from J, with 12 bases between. CDR3 length: 14 residues. Germline CDR1 is SGHDT and CDR2 is YYEEEE. CDR3 amino acids: CASSLWQGSTEAFF. CDR3 in DNA: TGTGCCAGCAGCTTGTGGCAGGGGAGTACTGAAGCTTTCTTT.

The rearrangement links TRBV6-5 to TRBJ1-2; 8 bases fit TRBD1. The CDR3 contains 16 residues. V trimming: 4 bases; J trimming: 8 bases; junction bases outside the gene matches: 15. Looked up from germline, CDR1 is MNHEY and CDR2 is SVGAGI. The chain's CDR3 is CASSFNDRGPARGYTF. CDR3 sequence (DNA): TGTGCCAGCAGTTTTAACGACAGGGGACCAGCGAGAGGCTACACCTTC.

The chain has TRBV15 and TRBJ1-5; 7 bases map to TRBD1. The germline V gene has CDR1 LNHNV and CDR2 YYDKDF (reference sequence). The CDR3 has 15 amino acids. Unmatched junction bases numbered 6, after V lost 0 bases and J lost 7 bases. This CDR3 is CATSRENAQGQPQHF. In DNA form, the CDR3 reads TGTGCCACCAGCAGAGAGAATGCACAGGGGCAGCCCCAGCATTTT.

The CDR3 region is CASSVASLMNTEAFF. DNA for the CDR3: TGTGCCAGCAGCGTAGCGTCACTTATGAACACTGAAGCTTTCTTT. This chain links TRBV9 with TRBJ1-1; D is unclear. The ends were cut back, 0 bases at V and 0 bases at J, with 9 bases in the middle. Germline V gives CDR1 SGDLS, CDR2 YYNGEE. CDR3 length equals 15 residues.

The chain joins TRBV10-1 to TRBJ1-5; D is ambiguous. Germline V gene data show CDR1 as WNHNN and CDR2 as SYGVQD (reference sequence). V shed 4 bases and J shed 3 bases, with 7 bases lying between them. This CDR3 is 13 amino acids long. The CDR3 spells CASSANLNQPQHF. The CDR3 DNA sequence: TGCGCCAGCAGTGCTAACCTCAATCAGCCCCAGCATTTT.